This is a list of T cell receptor beta chains from one sample in a study of blood T cell repertoires in COVID-19. The method was immunoSEQ multiplex PCR; TCRdb's version includes in-frame clones alone and lacks a portion of them. The sample lists around 20,000 clones, about four fifths occurring once. The specimen sequenced was peripheral blood. These receptors came from a man between 40 and 49 years old with acute or convalescent COVID-19. CDR3s include the opening cysteine and the closing phenylalanine or tryptophan. D genes are given only for firm matches. Where a row states a size, it is once, few, many or the class of an expanded clone; other rows omit it.

>TRBV4-1|TRBD2|-|TRBJ2-1
CASSQGAGGSSYNEQFF
TGCGCCAGCAGCCAGGGTGCGGGGGGGAGCTCCTACAATGAGCAGTTCTTC
>TRBV6-1|-|-|TRBJ2-7
CASSEARYGQYF
TGTGCCAGCAGTGAAGCGAGGTACGGGCAGTACTTC
>TRBV19|-|-|TRBJ1-3
CASSPRGGASGNTIYF
TGTGCCAGTAGCCCCCGTGGAGGTGCCTCTGGAAACACCATATATTTT
>TRBV19|TRBD2|once|TRBJ2-3
CASSILASGGTDTQYF
TGTGCCAGTAGTATCCTCGCTAGCGGGGGAACAGATACGCAGTATTTT
>TRBV18|-|few|TRBJ1-1
CASSPGSEYTEAFF
TGTGCCAGCTCACCAGGTTCGGAGTACACTGAAGCTTTCTTT
>TRBV5-1|TRBD2|-|TRBJ2-1
CASETGTTYNEQFF
TGCGCCAGCGAAACCGGGACTACCTACAATGAGCAGTTCTTC
>TRBV5-4|TRBD1|-|TRBJ1-1
CASSLQDRVGTEAFF
TGTGCCAGCAGCCTCCAGGACAGGGTTGGCACTGAAGCTTTCTTT
>TRBV27|-|-|TRBJ2-7
CASSLAGSYEQYF
TGTGCCAGCAGTTTGGCAGGGTCTTACGAGCAGTACTTC
>TRBV30|TRBD1|-|TRBJ1-4
CAWSTGGPATNEKLFF
TGTGCCTGGTCGACAGGGGGGCCTGCAACTAATGAAAAACTGTTTTTT
>TRBV12-3/TRBV12-4|TRBD1|-|TRBJ2-7
CASSGTGPYEQYF
TGTGCCAGCAGTGGGACAGGGCCTTACGAGCAGTACTTC
>TRBV6-2/TRBV6-3|-|-|TRBJ1-5
CASSHTPGPQIEQPQHF
TGTGCCAGCAGCCATACCCCGGGTCCCCAGATCGAACAGCCCCAGCATTTT
>TRBV4-3|-|once|TRBJ2-1
CASSQDRREVDNEQFF
TGCGCCAGCAGCCAAGATAGACGGGAAGTCGACAATGAGCAGTTCTTC
>TRBV5-1|-|once|TRBJ2-1
CASSPGGGDGHEQFF
TGCGCCAGCAGCCCAGGAGGCGGGGATGGACATGAGCAGTTCTTC
>TRBV30|-|-|TRBJ1-6
CAWSKIRGVPLHF
TGTGCCTGGAGTAAAATCAGGGGAGTACCCCTCCACTTT
>TRBV4-1|-|-|TRBJ2-3
CASSQGPAEFTDTQYF
TGCGCCAGCAGCCAAGGCCCAGCGGAGTTCACAGATACGCAGTATTTT
>TRBV5-6|TRBD1|-|TRBJ2-7
CASSFGDSRSYEQYF
TGTGCCAGCAGCTTTGGGGACAGCCGCTCCTACGAGCAGTACTTC